There are many counts of the clone carrying this TCR beta chain. As yet, its antigen is unknown. This entry comes from a study of post-analysis software for immune sequencing data. Study information: Progressive-relapsing, secondary progressive and relapsing-remitting multiple sclerosis were among the disease courses included. Study-wide findings and caveats: There were about 5 TRBV segments more frequent in patients than controls, and TRBV5-6, TRBV5-1 and TRBV20-1 were among them. F measure showed strong co-clustering of same-batch samples.

cDNA libraries for TCR beta contained unique molecular identifiers. Once 1 to 10 million T cells were used, roughly 500,000 cDNA molecules resulted. TCRdb re-derived calls from the PCR reads in MiXCR, one entry per CDR3 protein. The sample has about 460,000 distinct CDR3 sequences; around 40% are singletons. This CDR3 has 14 amino acids. The germline V gene encodes CDR1 SGHDT and CDR2 YYEEEE. The V gene lost 3 bases and the J gene lost 6 bases, with 13 bases spanning the gap. The sequencing input was blood. This chain joins TRBV5-6 and TRBJ1-5, with D tentatively TRBD1 (5 bases). This receptor was identified in a girl between 5 and 17 years old with multiple sclerosis. The CDR3 is CASSWGDGSQPQHF. The CDR3 DNA reads as TGTGCCAGCAGCTGGGGGGACGGGAGTCAGCCCCAGCATTTT. Using reference TRBV5-6 and TRBJ1-5 for the parts outside the CDR3, the full variable domain is DAGVTQSPTHLIKTRGQQVTLRCSPKSGHDTVSWYQQALGQGPQFIFQYYEEEERQRGNFPDRFSGHQFPNYSSELNVNALLLGDSALYLCASSWGDGSQPQHFGDGTRLSIL.